This T cell receptor beta chain was captured by sequencing in a study of beta chain features in type 1 diabetes. Study-level information: In all, 107,917,701 sorted cells from all samples were analyzed. General study points: Researchers report that Type 1 diabetes patients had moderately but significantly shorter TCRB CDR3s across all four CD4+ subsets. Fewer insertions but more deletions were seen at VDJ junctions in type 1 diabetes patients.

cDNA synthesis used the whole RNA isolate, giving expressed TCRB sequences. Libraries were prepared by immunoSEQ multiplex PCR; TCRdb keeps only in-frame clonotypes and omits some of them. The sample holds some 270,000 clones, about 8% seen once. Of note for this clone: Its antigen is undetermined.

This CDR3 comprises 14 residues. Between the trimmed V and J ends, which lost 5 bases and 3 bases, there was a span of 12 bases. Germline V gives CDR1 SGHRS, CDR2 YFSETQ. V usage is TRBV5-1 and J usage is TRBJ2-1; a possible D gene is TRBD2 (5 bases). Sequenced input: central memory CD4+ T cells from blood. The receptor was isolated from a woman younger than 30 in good health. CDR3 loop: CASSSTGSYNEQFF. In nucleotides, the CDR3 is TGCGCCAGCAGTTCGACGGGAAGCTACAATGAGCAGTTCTTC.